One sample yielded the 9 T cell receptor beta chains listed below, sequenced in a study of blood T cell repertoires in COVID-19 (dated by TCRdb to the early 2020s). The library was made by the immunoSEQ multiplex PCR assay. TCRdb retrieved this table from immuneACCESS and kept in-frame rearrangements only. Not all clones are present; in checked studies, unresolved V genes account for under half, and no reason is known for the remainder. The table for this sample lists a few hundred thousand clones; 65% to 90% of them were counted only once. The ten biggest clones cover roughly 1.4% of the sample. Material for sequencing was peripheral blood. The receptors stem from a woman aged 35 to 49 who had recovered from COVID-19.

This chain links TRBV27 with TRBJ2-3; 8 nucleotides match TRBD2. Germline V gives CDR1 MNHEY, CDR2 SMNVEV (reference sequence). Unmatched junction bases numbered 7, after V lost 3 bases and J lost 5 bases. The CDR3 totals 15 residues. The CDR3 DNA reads TGTGCCAGCAGTTTTACTAGCGGAGGGGGAGATACGCAGTATTTT. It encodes CASSFTSGGGDTQYF.

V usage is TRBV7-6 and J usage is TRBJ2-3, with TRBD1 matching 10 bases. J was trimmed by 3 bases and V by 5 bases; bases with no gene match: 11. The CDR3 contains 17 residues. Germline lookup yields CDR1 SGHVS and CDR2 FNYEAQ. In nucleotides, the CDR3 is TGTGCCAGCAGCCGAAGACCCCGGGACAGGGGTACAGATACGCAGTATTTT. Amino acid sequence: CASSRRPRDRGTDTQYF.

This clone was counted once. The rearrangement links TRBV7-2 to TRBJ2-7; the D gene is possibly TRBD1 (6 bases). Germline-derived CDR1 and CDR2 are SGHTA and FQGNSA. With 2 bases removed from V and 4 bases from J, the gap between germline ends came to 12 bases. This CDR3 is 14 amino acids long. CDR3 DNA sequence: TGTGCCAGCAGCTTATTTGGACAGACTTACGAGCAGTACTTC. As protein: CASSLFGQTYEQYF.

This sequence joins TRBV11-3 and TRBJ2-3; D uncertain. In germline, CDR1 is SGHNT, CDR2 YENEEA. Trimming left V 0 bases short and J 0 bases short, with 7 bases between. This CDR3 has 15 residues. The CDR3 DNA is TGTGCCAGCAGCTTAGAGGGCAGAAGCACAGATACGCAGTATTTT. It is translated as CASSLEGRSTDTQYF.

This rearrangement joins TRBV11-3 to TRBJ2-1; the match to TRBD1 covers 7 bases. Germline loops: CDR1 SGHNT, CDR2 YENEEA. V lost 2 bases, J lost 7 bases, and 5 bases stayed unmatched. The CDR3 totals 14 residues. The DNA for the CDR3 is TGTGCCAGCAGCTTAACGAACAGGGGAAATGAGCAGTTCTTC. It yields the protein CASSLTNRGNEQFF.

In DNA, the CDR3 is TGTGCCAGCAGCCGACAATCTGGGGGGGCCGTCTCCTACGAGCAGTACTTC. Translation gives CASSRQSGGAVSYEQYF. V usage is TRBV14 and J usage is TRBJ2-7; possible D gene TRBD2, 7 bases. The V gene lost 4 bases and the J gene lost 0 bases, with 19 bases spanning the gap. CDR3 size: 17 residues. Germline values: CDR1 SGHDN, CDR2 FVKESK.

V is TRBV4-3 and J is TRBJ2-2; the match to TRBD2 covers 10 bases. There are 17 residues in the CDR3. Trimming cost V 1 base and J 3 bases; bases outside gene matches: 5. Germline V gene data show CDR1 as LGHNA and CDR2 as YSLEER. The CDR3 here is CASSQGPSGGHTGELFF. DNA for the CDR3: TGCGCCAGCAGCCAAGGTCCTAGCGGGGGTCACACCGGGGAGCTGTTTTTT.

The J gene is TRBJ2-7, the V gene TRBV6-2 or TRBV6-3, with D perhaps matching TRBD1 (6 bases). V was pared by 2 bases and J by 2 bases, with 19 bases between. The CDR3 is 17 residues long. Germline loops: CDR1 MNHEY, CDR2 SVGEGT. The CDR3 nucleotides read TGTGCCAGCAGTTACGCCTCTCCGGGACAACTTACCTACGAGCAGTACTTC. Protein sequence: CASSYASPGQLTYEQYF.

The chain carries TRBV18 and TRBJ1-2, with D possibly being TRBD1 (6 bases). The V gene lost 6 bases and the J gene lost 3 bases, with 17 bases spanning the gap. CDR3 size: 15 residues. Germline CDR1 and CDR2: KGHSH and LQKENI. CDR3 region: CASSPEQGGDYGYTF. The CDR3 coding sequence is TGTGCCAGCTCCCCCGAACAGGGCGGCGACTATGGCTACACCTTC.